Listed below are T cell receptor beta chains from one sample, sequenced in a study of identical twins. MiXCR was run by TCRdb on the 5' RACE reads, yielding one entry per CDR3 protein. Of hundreds of thousands of distinct CDR3 sequences in the sample, 18% were seen once. This sample also appeared in a second study, on T cells expressing NK-cell markers.

Sample: PBMCs. These receptors all stem from a woman under 30 in good health. Both conserved end residues are part of each CDR3. A D gene is named only where the DNA matches it firmly. The listing skips clone size in some rows; elsewhere it reads once, few, many or a size class.

CDR3aa | CDR3nt | abundance | j_gene | v_gene | d_gene | len
CASSPLAPSIQYF | TGTGCCAGCAGCCCTCTAGCCCCTAGCATTCAGTACTTC | . | TRBJ2-4 | TRBV7-8 | . | 13
CASSSSGLLVAGELFF | TGTGCCAGCAGCTCCAGTGGGTTATTGGTCGCCGGGGAGCTGTTTTTT | few | TRBJ2-2 | TRBV6-1 | . | 16
CASRQPGPYEAFF | TGTGCCAGCAGGCAGCCGGGACCGTATGAAGCTTTCTTT | few | TRBJ1-1 | TRBV6-6 | . | 13
CASSLLSEGYGYTF | TGCGCCAGCAGCTTGTTGTCAGAGGGCTATGGCTACACCTTC | . | TRBJ1-2 | TRBV5-1 | . | 14
CASSYGLAGSYNEQFF | TGCGCCAGCAGCTACGGACTAGCCGGTTCCTACAATGAGCAGTTCTTC | many | TRBJ2-1 | TRBV5-1 | TRBD2 | 16
CASSPWGQENQPQHF | TGTGCCAGCAGCCCTTGGGGACAGGAGAATCAGCCCCAGCATTTT | few | TRBJ1-5 | TRBV7-6 | TRBD1 | 15
CASIWYGYTF | TGCGCCAGCATCTGGTACGGCTACACCTTC | . | TRBJ1-2 | TRBV5-1 | . | 10
CASSYGPYNEQFF | TGTGCCAGCAGTTACGGGCCCTACAATGAGCAGTTCTTC | few | TRBJ2-1 | TRBV6-5 | . | 13
CASGQRGALTDTQYF | TGTGCTAGTGGACAGCGGGGGGCCCTCACAGATACGCAGTATTTT | many | TRBJ2-3 | TRBV12-5 | TRBD2 | 15
CSVVGTRGYEQFF | TGCAGCGTTGTTGGTACCCGCGGGTATGAGCAGTTCTTC | . | TRBJ2-1 | TRBV29-1 | . | 13
CAISFTGTETQYF | TGTGCCATCAGCTTTACAGGGACCGAGACCCAGTACTTC | . | TRBJ2-5 | TRBV10-3 | . | 13
CSARDGLAGGPRYNEQFF | TGCAGTGCTAGAGATGGACTAGCGGGAGGGCCGAGGTACAATGAGCAGTTCTTC | . | TRBJ2-1 | TRBV20-1 | TRBD2 | 18
CASRQGQGWGDTEAFF | TGTGCCAGCAGGCAGGGCCAGGGGTGGGGGGACACTGAAGCTTTCTTT | . | TRBJ1-1 | TRBV12-3/TRBV12-4 | . | 16
CASSPFADSPEQYF | TGTGCCAGCTCGCCTTTTGCGGACAGTCCCGAGCAGTACTTC | . | TRBJ2-7 | TRBV18 | . | 14
CASSYAHSYEQYF | TGTGCCAGCAGTTACGCACATTCCTACGAGCAGTACTTC | few | TRBJ2-7 | TRBV6-5 | . | 13
CASSQPNTGELFF | TGCGCCAGCAGCCAACCGAACACCGGGGAGCTGTTTTTT | . | TRBJ2-2 | TRBV4-3 | . | 13
CASSQNAYDTQYF | TGTGCCAGCAGCCAAAACGCATACGATACGCAGTATTTT | . | TRBJ2-3 | TRBV11-3 | . | 13
CAISGSVSTDTQYF | TGTGCCATCAGCGGTAGCGTCTCCACAGATACGCAGTATTTT | . | TRBJ2-3 | TRBV10-3 | . | 14
CASSLGQGMFAFF | TGTGCCAGCAGTTTGGGACAGGGGATGTTCGCTTTCTTT | . | TRBJ1-1 | TRBV12-3/TRBV12-4 | TRBD1 | 13
CASSYAGAVNSPLHF | TGCGCCAGCAGCTATGCGGGGGCTGTCAATTCACCCCTCCACTTT | many | TRBJ1-6 | TRBV5-1 | . | 15
CSAREGISVRGLRYF | TGCAGTGCTAGAGAAGGCATTAGCGTTAGGGGATTGCGGTATTTT | few | TRBJ2-3 | TRBV20-1 | . | 15
CSVTGPGNTGELFF | TGCAGCGTCACCGGACCGGGCAACACCGGGGAGCTGTTTTTT | . | TRBJ2-2 | TRBV29-1 | . | 14
CASSPREQGIGYF | TGTGCCAGCAGCCCTCGAGAGCAGGGGATAGGGTACTTC | few | TRBJ2-5 | TRBV9 | . | 13
CASSLAGTTQETQYF | TGCGCCAGCAGCTTGGCCGGGACTACACAAGAGACCCAGTACTTC | few | TRBJ2-5 | TRBV5-1 | TRBD2 | 15
CASSLGVGPVGNEQFF | TGTGCCAGCAGCTTAGGAGTGGGACCGGTGGGAAATGAGCAGTTCTTC | few | TRBJ2-1 | TRBV7-9 | . | 16
CASSLIPGEKLFF | TGTGCCAGCAGCTTAATCCCCGGGGAAAAACTGTTTTTT | . | TRBJ1-4 | TRBV7-3 | . | 13
CASSGGRGSETQYF | TGTGCCAGCAGTGGGGGTCGGGGGTCCGAGACCCAGTACTTC | . | TRBJ2-5 | TRBV2 | . | 14
CASSLGSIWEKLFF | TGTGCCAGCAGCTTGGGCAGTATCTGGGAAAAACTGTTTTTT | . | TRBJ1-4 | TRBV7-9 | . | 14
CASSQVAGADTQYF | TGTGCCAGCAGCCAAGTCGCGGGCGCAGATACGCAGTATTTT | . | TRBJ2-3 | TRBV4-2 | . | 14
CASNPGQGLYEQFF | TGTGCCAGCAATCCGGGACAGGGACTCTATGAGCAGTTCTTC | few | TRBJ2-1 | TRBV11-2 | TRBD1 | 14
CAISEFGGSYEQYF | TGTGCCATCAGTGAGTTTGGGGGGTCCTACGAGCAGTACTTC | few | TRBJ2-7 | TRBV10-3 | . | 14